The following is a T cell receptor beta chain sequence with its context. Sequencing was performed with immunoSEQ multiplex PCR; in TCRdb, only in-frame clones are kept and a portion is missing. The sample shows tens of thousands of clones, around 82% of them seen only once. This sample is drawn from a study of blood T cell repertoires in COVID-19. V lost 1 base and J 5 bases, leaving 19 bases between the germline ends. Germline CDR1 and CDR2: MGHRA and YSYEKL. This CDR3 comprises 17 residues. The sample consisted of peripheral blood. V gene TRBV4-1 combines with J gene TRBJ2-3, with D possibly matching TRBD2 (5 bases). The sequence derives from a man aged 45-60 years with active COVID-19. The DNA of the CDR3 is TGCGCCAGCAGCCAAGGTGTTCTGGGAGTCCGCCAAGATACGCAGTATTTT. Amino acids: CASSQGVLGVRQDTQYF.